What follows is one TCR beta chain and its context. The table lists this clonotype with a few counts. Its antigen target is currently unknown. No base quality information exists; no much larger clone differs at one position. Systemically healthy Caucasian individuals from Russia, 35 to 50 in total and aged about 6 to 95 years, were included as donors. Each donor gave 8.5 to 10 milliliters of peripheral blood, collected into EDTA-treated Vacutainer tubes. Ficoll-Paque density-gradient centrifugation was used to isolate PBMCs, with at least 6.5 million obtained per sample. Trizol reagent was used to extract total RNA from the PBMCs, yielding at least 5.5 micrograms per sample. For every donor, flow cytometry on a PBMC aliquot measured the percentage of naive CD45RAhigh/CD27high T cells. The library was obtained by 5' RACE. Sequencing relied on an Illumina HiSeq 2500. A second PCR of about 6 to 11 cycles was performed with a sample-barcoded 5' primer and a J-beta primer mix. A unique molecular identifier was introduced onto each TCR beta cDNA molecule by a template-switch 5' adaptor carrying 12 random nucleotides. At least 2.5 million CDR3-containing paired-end reads were obtained from each sample. All of the RNA was converted into first-strand cDNA using the Mint cDNA synthesis kit, with a TRBC-specific oligonucleotide serving as the primer. Following uracil-DNA glycosylase treatment, a first 18-cycle PCR with universal primers M1SS and BC2_uni_R was performed on all cDNA. As for the original processing: For normalization, 1 million high-quality reads, each with a distinct molecular identifier, were randomly selected from each sample. Instead of being binned into consensus sequences, reads that shared molecular identifiers were thrown out. MiTCR, run with a Q25 quality threshold and the strictest error-elimination algorithm, handled CDR3 identification, clonotype clustering and error correction. Lower-bound total TCR beta diversity was estimated with a nonparametric unseen species model using Euler transformation. The raw public data were reprocessed by TCRdb itself: fastp quality trimming at Q25, MiXCR clonotype calling, in-frame beta chains only. CDR3 protein duplicates are merged, each entry listing the most common genes and DNA. TCRdb assigned the V and J calls; the authors' analysis was not used. Counted in this sample were about 1.5 million distinct CDR3 sequences; about 42% of them appeared once. The ten largest clones represent over 3.5% of the sample.

V and J lose 3 bases and 2 bases, and a span of 17 bases separates them. CDR1 and CDR2 (LNHNV, YYDKDF) derive from the germline V gene (reference sequence). The CDR3 has 16 amino acids, counting the end cysteine and phenylalanine. The sequence is cut down to CDR3 DNA, 48 bases in frame from base 1. This entry belongs to a study of blood T cells in healthy people across ages (dated by TCRdb to about 2015). Regarding the study in general: In model experiments, template switching captured roughly one uniquely barcoded TCR beta cDNA molecule for every two T cells. Age-related changes in TCR beta repertoire diversity were measured in the study by deep sequencing normalized with unique cDNA molecular identifiers. The donors were divided into four age groups: young (average approximately 15 years), middle-aged (approximately 41), aged (roughly 66) and long-lived (around 87). To avoid experimental bias, donors of different ages were distributed randomly across sequencing lanes. For two donors (one aged 18 to 29 and one aged 80 or older), the study analyzed two additional independent replicas of 1 million unique cDNA reads from the same blood draw.

Results the study describes overall, beyond this receptor: The long-lived group showed more naive CD4+ T cells, fewer expanded clones and increased TCR diversity than the aged group, suggesting age selection. Estimates of total diversity based on one million sequenced T cells were considered lower bounds and underestimates. A strong correlation was found between observed TCR beta diversity and the percentage of naive T cells measured by flow cytometry. Because profiling used bulk unsorted PBMCs, naive and antigen-experienced compartments could not be compared conclusively. Because the CMV infection status of the donors was unknown, age-related changes in expanded clonotypes may potentially have been confounded. Observed TCR beta diversity per million T cells fell roughly linearly with age, and a significant reduction was already apparent by age around 40.

Sample: blood. The sequence derives from a woman between 18 and 29 years old in good health. Recombination joined TRBV15 with TRBJ2-7, with a weak D call of TRBD2 (6 bases match). The CDR3 protein sequence reads: CATSRPLFSGAYEQYF. The nucleotide sequence is TGTGCCACCAGCAGGCCCCTTTTCTCGGGAGCCTACGAGCAGTACTTC.